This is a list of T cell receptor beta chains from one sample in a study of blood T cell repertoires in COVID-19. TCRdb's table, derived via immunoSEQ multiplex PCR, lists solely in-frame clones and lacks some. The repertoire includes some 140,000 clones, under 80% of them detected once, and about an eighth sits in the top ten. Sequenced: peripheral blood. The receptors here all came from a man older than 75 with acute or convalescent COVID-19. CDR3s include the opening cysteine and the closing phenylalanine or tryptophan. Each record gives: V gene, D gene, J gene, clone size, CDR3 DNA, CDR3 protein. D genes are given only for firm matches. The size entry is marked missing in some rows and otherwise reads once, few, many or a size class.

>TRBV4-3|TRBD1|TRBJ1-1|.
TGCGCCAGCAGCCAAGATCTCAACAGGGGAACGCTGAACACTGAAGCTTTCTTT
CASSQDLNRGTLNTEAFF
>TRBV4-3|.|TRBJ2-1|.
TGCGCCAGCAGCCAAGAGTACCGGGAGAATGAGCAGTTCTTC
CASSQEYRENEQFF
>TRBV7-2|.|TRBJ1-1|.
TGTGCCAGCAGCTTTATGATGGGCGTTCTTAGGAACACTGAAGCTTTCTTT
CASSFMMGVLRNTEAFF
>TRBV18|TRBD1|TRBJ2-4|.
TGTGCCAGCTCACCACCACGGGACAGAAACATTCAGTACTTC
CASSPPRDRNIQYF
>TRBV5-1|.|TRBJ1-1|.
TGCGCCAGCAGCTTAACAGGGTATGGGACTGAAGCTTTCTTT
CASSLTGYGTEAFF
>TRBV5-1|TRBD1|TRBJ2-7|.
TGCGCCAGCAGGCCTACCGGGACAGGGATCTACGAGCAGTACTTC
CASRPTGTGIYEQYF
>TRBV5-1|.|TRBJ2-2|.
TGCGCCAGCCAGAACGGGGGGCGCGGGACCGGGGAGCTGTTTTTT
CASQNGGRGTGELFF
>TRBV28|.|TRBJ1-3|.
TGTGCCAGCAGTTTTTGGGCAGAGGGCTCTGGAAACACCATATATTTT
CASSFWAEGSGNTIYF
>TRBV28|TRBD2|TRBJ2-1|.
TGTGCCAGCAGTACGTGGACTAGTGGAAATGAGCAGTTCTTC
CASSTWTSGNEQFF
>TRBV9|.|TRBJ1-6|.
TGTGCCAGCAGCGTAGATACGGGCAGGGTGGGTTCACCCCTCCACTTT
CASSVDTGRVGSPLHF
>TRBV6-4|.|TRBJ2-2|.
TGTGCCAGCAGTGGTAGTCACAGCCCGAACACCGGGGAGCTGTTTTTT
CASSGSHSPNTGELFF
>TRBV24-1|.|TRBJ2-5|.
TGTGCCACCAGTGGGCTCCCGGGGGGCTTAGAGACCCAGTACTTC
CATSGLPGGLETQYF
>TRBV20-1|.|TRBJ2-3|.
TGCAGTGCTAGTTCTAGTGGAGATACGCAGTATTTT
CSASSSGDTQYF
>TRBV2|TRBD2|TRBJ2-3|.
TGTGCCACCAGGATGACTAGCGAGAGCACAGATACGCAGTATTTT
CATRMTSESTDTQYF
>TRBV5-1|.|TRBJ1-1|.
TGCGCCAGCAGCCCACCATCGTGGCCCCCTGAAGCTTTCTTT
CASSPPSWPPEAFF
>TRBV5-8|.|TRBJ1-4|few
TGTGCCAGCAGCTTGGCCCTGGACAGCCATGAAAAACTGTTTTTT
CASSLALDSHEKLFF
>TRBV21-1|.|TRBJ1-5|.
TGTGCCAGCAGCAAACTAGAAAGGGAGAGTAATCAGCCCCAGCATTTT
CASSKLERESNQPQHF